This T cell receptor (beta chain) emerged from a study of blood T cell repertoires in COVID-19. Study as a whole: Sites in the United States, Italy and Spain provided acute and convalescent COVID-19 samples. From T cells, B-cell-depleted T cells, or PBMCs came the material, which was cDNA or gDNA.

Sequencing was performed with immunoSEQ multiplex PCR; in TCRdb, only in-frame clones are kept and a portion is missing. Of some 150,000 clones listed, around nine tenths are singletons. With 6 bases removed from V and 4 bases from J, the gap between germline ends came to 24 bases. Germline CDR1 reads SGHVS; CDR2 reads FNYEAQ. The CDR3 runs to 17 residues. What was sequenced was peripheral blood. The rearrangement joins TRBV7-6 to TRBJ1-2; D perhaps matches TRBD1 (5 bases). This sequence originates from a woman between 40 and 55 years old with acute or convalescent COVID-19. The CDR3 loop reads CASSSGSEGGTGYGYTF. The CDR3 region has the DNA TGTGCCAGCAGTTCCGGCAGTGAAGGAGGGACCGGCTATGGCTACACCTTC.